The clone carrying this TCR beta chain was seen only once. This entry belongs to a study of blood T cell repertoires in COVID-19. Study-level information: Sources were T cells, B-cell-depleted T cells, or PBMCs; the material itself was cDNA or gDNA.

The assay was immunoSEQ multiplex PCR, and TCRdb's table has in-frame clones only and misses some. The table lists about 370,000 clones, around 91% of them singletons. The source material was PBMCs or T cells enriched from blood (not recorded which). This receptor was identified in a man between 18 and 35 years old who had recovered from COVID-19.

Here the CDR3 reads CASSHRLDGSGEQYF. CDR3 nucleotide sequence: TGTGCCAGCAGCCACCGACTAGACGGAAGTGGGGAGCAGTACTTC. This rearrangement joins TRBV4-2 to TRBJ2-7; TRBD2 is a possible D gene (6 bases). CDR1 LGHNA and CDR2 YNFKEQ come from the germline V gene. The V and J ends lost 3 bases and 7 bases respectively, with 19 bases between them. The CDR3 is made up of 15 amino acids.